Here is one T cell receptor (beta chain) with its context. What it binds is not known. The data were taken from a study of PD-L1 blockade in urothelial cancer. Whole-study context: When patients started atezolizumab in about 2014, it was given at 1,200 mg intravenously every 3 weeks. Regarding the study as a whole: A pretreatment blood TCR clonality that fell below the median predicted better progression-free and overall survival.

Sequenced by immunoSEQ multiplex PCR; TCRdb stores in-frame clones only, minus some. Here the sample spans over 45,000 clones, 70% to 90% being singletons. Sequencing used PBMCs, obtained around atezolizumab (anti-PD-L1) treatment. The sequence came from a man in his sixties with urothelial cancer.

CDR3 sequence: CASSRRGLYGYTF. CDR3 coding DNA: TGTGCCAGCAGCCGTAGAGGGCTCTATGGCTACACCTTC. The V gene is TRBV9, the J gene TRBJ1-2; D gene unclear. The CDR3 spans 13 residues. V shed 4 bases and J shed 4 bases, with 11 bases lying between them. Germline CDR1 and CDR2: SGDLS and YYNGEE.